One T cell receptor (beta chain) is described in this entry. The table came from immunoSEQ multiplex PCR; TCRdb's copy has only in-frame clones and leaves some out. The profile shows about 200,000 clones, around three quarters of them singletons. This record comes from a study of blood T cell repertoires in COVID-19. CDR1 and CDR2 (germline): SQVTM, ANQGSEA. The CDR3 is made up of 12 amino acids. Trimming pared 6 bases from V and 5 bases from J, leaving 11 bases between. This receptor was identified in a woman in her seventies with acute or convalescent COVID-19. The sequencing input was peripheral blood. J is TRBJ1-5 and V is TRBV29-1; possibly TRBD1 for D (5 bases). The CDR3 is CSVSTADQPQHF. In DNA, the CDR3 is TGCAGCGTATCGACAGCAGATCAGCCCCAGCATTTT.